This is a list of T cell receptor beta chains from one sample in a study of long-term antiretroviral therapy in people with HIV. The method was immunoSEQ multiplex PCR; TCRdb's version includes in-frame clones alone and lacks a portion of them. Of around 30,000 clones listed, 95% are singletons. Sequences were derived from unsorted PBMCs, sampled 5.3 years after starting antiretroviral therapy. The receptors stem from a young man with HIV. Each CDR3 is given with its conserved first and last residue. A D gene is named only where the DNA matches it firmly. Clone size is not always given. Where it is, it says once, few, many or a class for expanded clones.

clone size: .; J gene: TRBJ2-5; V gene: TRBV7-7; D gene: .; CDR3 protein: CASSSVRDFGETQYF; CDR3 DNA: TGTGCTAGCAGCTCTGTCAGGGATTTCGGCGAGACCCAGTACTTC
clone size: once; J gene: TRBJ1-2; V gene: TRBV18; D gene: .; CDR3 protein: CASSAADNYGYTF; CDR3 DNA: TGTGCCAGCTCTGCGGCAGATAACTATGGCTACACCTTC
clone size: .; J gene: TRBJ1-4; V gene: TRBV5-1; D gene: .; CDR3 protein: CASSLGEGEKLFF; CDR3 DNA: TGCGCCAGCAGCTTAGGAGAGGGGGAAAAACTGTTTTTT
clone size: .; J gene: TRBJ2-1; V gene: TRBV7-3; D gene: .; CDR3 protein: CASSLIVRGGEQFF; CDR3 DNA: TGTGCCAGCAGCTTAATAGTGAGGGGTGGTGAGCAGTTCTTC
clone size: once; J gene: TRBJ2-5; V gene: TRBV7-2; D gene: .; CDR3 protein: CASSLNQRGTQYF; CDR3 DNA: TGTGCCAGCAGCTTAAACCAGCGAGGGACCCAGTACTTC
clone size: .; J gene: TRBJ2-2; V gene: TRBV29-1; D gene: .; CDR3 protein: CSVRKNTGELFF; CDR3 DNA: TGCAGCGTTCGGAAAAACACCGGGGAGCTGTTTTTT
clone size: .; J gene: TRBJ2-7; V gene: TRBV12-5; D gene: TRBD2; CDR3 protein: CASGFAVYSGGAPNEQYF; CDR3 DNA: TGTGCTAGTGGTTTTGCCGTTTATAGCGGGGGGGCCCCTAACGAGCAGTACTTC
clone size: once; J gene: TRBJ1-1; V gene: TRBV5-4; D gene: .; CDR3 protein: CASSPPGVKSGGNTEAFF; CDR3 DNA: TGTGCCAGCAGCCCGCCGGGCGTTAAATCCGGCGGGAACACTGAAGCTTTCTTT
clone size: .; J gene: TRBJ1-2; V gene: TRBV5-1; D gene: TRBD1; CDR3 protein: CASSGTGTGDGYTF; CDR3 DNA: TGCGCCAGCAGCGGGACCGGGACAGGCGATGGCTACACCTTC
clone size: large; J gene: TRBJ2-3; V gene: TRBV28; D gene: .; CDR3 protein: CASSPNSEITDTQYF; CDR3 DNA: TGTGCCAGCAGCCCGAATTCCGAAATCACAGATACGCAGTATTTT
clone size: .; J gene: TRBJ1-2; V gene: TRBV12-5; D gene: .; CDR3 protein: CASGLSRPWELYGYTF; CDR3 DNA: TGTGCTAGTGGTTTGTCCCGCCCGTGGGAACTCTATGGCTACACCTTC
clone size: .; J gene: TRBJ2-2; V gene: TRBV30; D gene: .; CDR3 protein: CAWRGGQDTGELFF; CDR3 DNA: TGTGCCTGGAGGGGGGGGCAGGACACCGGGGAGCTGTTTTTT
clone size: .; J gene: TRBJ1-2; V gene: TRBV9; D gene: TRBD1; CDR3 protein: CASSGQGYGYTF; CDR3 DNA: TGTGCCAGCAGCGGACAGGGATATGGCTACACCTTC